These 14 T cell receptor beta chains came from one sample sequenced in a study of blood T cell repertoires in COVID-19. TCRdb keeps only in-frame clones here, not all; method: immunoSEQ multiplex PCR. The sample carries 200,000 to 250,000 clones, 85% to 90% recorded once. The sample consisted of peripheral blood. These TCRs come from a man aged 45-65 years with COVID-19, enrolled during active disease.

This chain connects TRBV27 to TRBJ1-6; weak D call: TRBD1 (6 bases). The CDR3 is 14 amino acids. The ends were cut back, 3 bases at V and 6 bases at J, with 9 bases in the middle. Germline CDR1 and CDR2: MNHEY and SMNVEV (reference sequence). The CDR3 nucleotides are TGTGCCAGCAGTTTGAACAGGGCTAATTCACCCCTCCACTTT. Protein sequence: CASSLNRANSPLHF.

The gene calls are TRBV6-6 and TRBJ2-5, with 7 nucleotides matching TRBD2. Germline trimming cut 0 bases from V and 0 bases from J; bases unmatched to any gene: 4. The CDR3 loop spans 16 amino acids. Per germline, CDR1 MNHNY and CDR2 SVGAGI (reference sequence). CDR3: CASSYSGSGYQETQYF. The CDR3, as DNA: TGTGCCAGCAGTTACTCGGGTAGCGGGTACCAAGAGACCCAGTACTTC.

This clone was seen only a few times. The CDR3 loop reads CASSSTGSNQPQHF. The CDR3 DNA sequence: TGTGCCAGCAGCTCGACAGGGTCGAATCAGCCCCAGCATTTT. The gene calls are TRBV7-9 and TRBJ1-5, with 7 bases matching TRBD1. This CDR3 comprises 14 residues. Germline CDR1 reads SEHNR; CDR2 reads FQNEAQ (reference sequence). The V segment lost 4 bases and the J segment 4 bases; nucleotides outside the gene matches: 4.

CDR3 loop: CASTTWRRTDTQYF. Here the CDR3 DNA reads TGTGCCAGCACCACGTGGAGGCGCACAGATACGCAGTATTTT. The chain joins TRBV7-2 to TRBJ2-3; a weak D match, TRBD2 (5 bases). Trimming removed 7 bases from V and 1 base from J, with 12 bases in between. Germline-derived CDR1 and CDR2 are SGHTA and FQGNSA. CDR3 length: 14 residues.

This clone was picked up one time. The chain couples TRBV19 to TRBJ1-2, with 7 positions matching TRBD1. Per the germline V gene, CDR1 is LNHDA and CDR2 is SQIVND (reference sequence). The CDR3 is 13 residues long. The V gene end was trimmed by 7 bases and the J gene end by 11 bases; junction bases not matched to a gene: 13. CDR3 sequence: CASNGKTGTLYTF. The CDR3 DNA follows: TGTGCCAGTAACGGAAAGACAGGGACTCTTTACACCTTC.

The rearrangement links TRBV19 to TRBJ2-3, with 12 bases that match TRBD2. CDR3 length: 16 amino acids. The J segment lost 2 bases and the V segment lost 3 bases, leaving 3 bases of the junction unmatched. Germline CDR1 LNHDA, CDR2 SQIVND (reference sequence). The DNA of the CDR3 is TGTGCCAGTAGTATTGGACTAGCGGGACTCACAGATACGCAGTATTTT. Amino acids: CASSIGLAGLTDTQYF.

This clone has just a few counts. The J gene is TRBJ2-1, the V gene TRBV14, with D maybe TRBD2 (6 bases). V lost 4 bases and J 2 bases, leaving 15 bases between the germline ends. Germline CDR1 and CDR2: SGHDN and FVKESK. This CDR3 has 16 residues. This CDR3 reads CASSPGGVGAYNEQFF. In nucleotides, the CDR3 is TGTGCCAGCAGCCCGGGCGGGGTAGGGGCCTACAATGAGCAGTTCTTC.

V usage is TRBV28 and J usage is TRBJ1-2; 7 bases fit TRBD1. The V gene's germline CDR1 is MDHEN and CDR2 SYDVKM. CDR3 length equals 14 residues. J gave up 4 bases and V 6 bases, and 8 bases lay outside the gene matches. This chain's CDR3 is CASSSLGQIYGYTF. The CDR3 DNA reads TGTGCCAGCAGCTCGTTGGGACAGATCTATGGCTACACCTTC.

The rearrangement uses TRBV6-5 and TRBJ2-7; no reliable D call. V was shortened by 8 bases and J by 3 bases, with 17 bases between the two germline ends. The CDR3 is 14 residues long. CDR1 is MNHEY and CDR2 is SVGAGI in the germline V gene. This chain's CDR3 is CASLVAPPGYEQYF. Here the CDR3 DNA reads TGTGCCAGCCTGGTGGCCCCGCCTGGCTACGAGCAGTACTTC.

This sequence joins TRBV6-4 and TRBJ2-2, with 9 nucleotides matching TRBD2. The CDR3 is made up of 15 amino acids. V shed 4 bases and J 7 bases; nucleotides not matched to a gene: 7. Germline lookup yields CDR1 MRHNA and CDR2 SNTAGT. CDR3 in amino acids: CASSVDSGSDGELFF. CDR3 DNA sequence: TGTGCCAGCAGTGTGGATAGCGGGAGTGACGGGGAGCTGTTTTTT.

CDR3 residues: CASSATGTSGSYEQYF. The CDR3 DNA follows: TGTGCCAGCAGCGCAACCGGGACTAGCGGCTCCTACGAGCAGTACTTC. V and J are TRBV7-9 and TRBJ2-7, with TRBD2 matching 11 bases. Germline CDR1 reads SEHNR; CDR2 reads FQNEAQ (reference sequence). Trimming took 5 bases from V and 0 from J; bases not matched to a gene: 6. The CDR3 loop spans 16 amino acids.

There are a few counts of this clone. The chain has TRBV7-3 and TRBJ2-2; D might be TRBD1 (6 bases). Trimming removed 5 bases from V and 3 bases from J, with 10 bases in between. In germline, CDR1 is SGHTA, CDR2 FQGTGA. CDR3 length: 14 residues. DNA for the CDR3: TGTGCCAGCAGCCAGGGGACACACACCGGGGAGCTGTTTTTT. Its protein product is CASSQGTHTGELFF. The complete variable domain, with remaining parts taken from reference TRBV7-3 and TRBJ2-2, reads GAGVSQTPSNKVTEKGKYVELRCDPISGHTALYWYRQSLGQGPEFLIYFQGTGAADDSGLPNDRFFAVRPEGSVSTLKIQRTERGDSAVYLCASSQGTHTGELFFGEGSRLTVL.

V is TRBV6-5 and J is TRBJ2-1; 8 nucleotides match TRBD1. Germline V gene sequence: CDR1 MNHEY, CDR2 SVGAGI. V shed 5 bases, J shed 12 bases, and the junction held 3 bases outside the gene matches. The CDR3 has 11 amino acids. The CDR3 loop reads CASSRDRRQFF. DNA for the CDR3: TGTGCCAGCAGTCGGGACAGGCGGCAGTTCTTC.

CDR3 in DNA: TGCGCCAGCAGGACCCCCACAGGGGCGGATGAAAAACTGTTTTTT. It yields the protein CASRTPTGADEKLFF. The gene calls are TRBV5-1 and TRBJ1-4; 7 positions match TRBD1. Germline V gives CDR1 SGHRS, CDR2 YFSETQ. The J segment lost 6 bases and the V segment lost 5 bases, leaving 10 bases of the junction unmatched. The CDR3 contains 15 residues.